These 22 T cell receptor beta chains came from one sample sequenced in a study of cytomegalovirus exposure and HLA in healthy donors. This PCR relied on a set of 60 Vbeta primers and 13 Jbeta primers. The assay was immunoSEQ multiplex PCR, and TCRdb's table has in-frame clones only and misses some. This table has about 210,000 clones, about four fifths appearing once. Sequenced: PBMCs. These receptors all stem from a male donor in good health and CMV-seropositive.

This chain uses TRBV19 with TRBJ1-1, with 7 bases that match TRBD1. The germline V gene has CDR1 LNHDA and CDR2 SQIVND (reference sequence). V lost 5 bases to trimming and J lost 2 bases; unmatched junction nucleotides: 11. This CDR3 spans 16 amino acids. CDR3 nucleotide sequence: TGTGCCAGTAGTCTAGGGACAGAGAGATTCAACACTGAAGCTTTCTTT. Translated, it gives CASSLGTERFNTEAFF.

This clone was seen a few times. This chain links TRBV4-3 with TRBJ2-5; a weak D match, TRBD1 (5 bases). TRBJ2-7 explains the end of the DNA better; the J call may be wrong. The CDR3 covers 14 residues. Germline CDR1 reads LGHNA; CDR2 reads YSLEER. For the CDR3, the DNA is TGCGCCAGCAGCCAAGATACCAGGGCGGTCGAGCAGTACTTC. Its translation is CASSQDTRAVEQYF.

The chain couples TRBV28 to TRBJ2-7; D is possibly TRBD2 (7 bases). Trimming pared 7 bases from V and 10 bases from J, leaving 17 bases between. The CDR3 extends over 12 amino acids. Germline loops: CDR1 MDHEN, CDR2 SYDVKM. CDR3 sequence reads: CASKPGAGDQYF. CDR3 coding DNA: TGTGCCAGCAAACCGGGGGCGGGAGACCAGTACTTC.

A few counts support this clone. The chain combines TRBV5-1 with TRBJ2-3; TRBD2 aligns across 16 bases. J was trimmed by 6 bases and V by 4 bases; bases with no gene match: 8. The germline V gene has CDR1 SGHRS and CDR2 YFSETQ. The CDR3 runs to 17 residues. CDR3 DNA: TGCGCCAGCAGCCGGGGACTAGCGGGGGGGGGCGTCGATACGCAGTATTTT. Translation: CASSRGLAGGGVDTQYF.

The chain links TRBV5-1 to TRBJ2-1, with 8 positions matching TRBD1. Germline CDR1 and CDR2: SGHRS and YFSETQ. The CDR3 consists of 15 residues. J lost 3 bases, V lost 1 base, and 3 bases had no gene match. The CDR3 region is CASSLTGGDYNEQFF. The CDR3 DNA sequence: TGCGCCAGCAGCTTGACAGGGGGAGACTACAATGAGCAGTTCTTC.

The rearrangement links TRBV6-4 to TRBJ2-7; 7 bases align to TRBD2. With V trimmed by 5 bases and J by 6 bases, 7 bases remained unmatched. The CDR3 runs 13 residues. Germline-derived CDR1 and CDR2 are MRHNA and SNTAGT. The DNA for the CDR3 is TGTGCCAGCAGTAAGTACACGGGGGGCGAGCAGTACTTC. This translates into CASSKYTGGEQYF.

The V and J genes are TRBV7-7 and TRBJ2-3; TRBD1 matches 7 bases. This CDR3 spans 14 amino acids. Germline-derived CDR1 and CDR2 are SSHAT and FNYEAQ (reference sequence). Losses at the gene ends were 1 base for V and 6 bases for J; bases not matched to a gene: 4. This chain's CDR3 is CASSLEGARDTQYF. For the CDR3, the DNA is TGTGCCAGCAGCTTAGAGGGGGCCCGGGATACGCAGTATTTT.

The V and J genes are TRBV13 and TRBJ2-7; 8 positions agree with TRBD2. There are 15 residues in the CDR3. The V and J ends lost 2 bases and 0 bases, in that order; junction bases with no gene match: 3. Germline V CDR1 and CDR2: PRHDT, FYEKMQ (reference sequence). The CDR3 sequence is CASSLRGGNSYEQYF. CDR3 in DNA: TGTGCCAGCAGCTTACGGGGGGGCAACTCCTACGAGCAGTACTTC.

The CDR3 sequence is CASSLAGIGGYTF. DNA for the CDR3: TGCGCCAGCAGCTTGGCAGGGATAGGGGGCTACACCTTC. The V and J genes are TRBV5-1 and TRBJ1-2, with D possibly matching TRBD1 (5 bases). The germline CDR1 and CDR2 sequences are SGHRS and YFSETQ. The CDR3 contains 13 residues. Between the trimmed V and J ends, which lost 0 bases and 8 bases, there was a span of 11 bases.

The V gene is TRBV7-3, the J gene TRBJ2-1; 7 nucleotides line up with TRBD1. This CDR3 spans 21 amino acids. The J segment lost 0 bases and the V segment lost 4 bases, leaving 21 bases of the junction unmatched. Germline values: CDR1 SGHTA, CDR2 FQGTGA. Written as DNA, the CDR3 is TGTGCCAGCAGCTCCTCCCCGGTCCAAAGCCGACAGGGACGCTCCTACAATGAGCAGTTCTTC. Its protein product is CASSSSPVQSRQGRSYNEQFF.

J is TRBJ1-2 and V is TRBV9; 9 positions agree with TRBD1. Germline trimming cut 3 bases from V and 8 bases from J; bases unmatched to any gene: 8. Germline V gene data show CDR1 as SGDLS and CDR2 as YYNGEE. CDR3 size: 14 residues. The CDR3 reads CASSARTGEWGYTF. CDR3 coding DNA: TGTGCCAGCAGCGCGAGGACAGGGGAGTGGGGCTACACCTTC.

This clone was counted a single time. The chain joins TRBV5-6 to TRBJ2-7; D might be TRBD2 (5 bases). The germline CDR1 and CDR2 sequences are SGHDT and YYEEEE. The CDR3 has 12 amino acids. The V end was cut by 4 bases, the J end by 7 bases, with 12 bases between. The CDR3 sequence is CASSGGRGEQYF. The CDR3 coding sequence is TGTGCCAGCAGCGGCGGACGGGGAGAGCAGTACTTC.

The genes are TRBV7-2 and TRBJ1-3, with D possibly TRBD1 on 5 matching bases. Germline V lookup: CDR1 SGHTA, CDR2 FQGNSA. The ends were cut back, 5 bases at V and 0 bases at J, with 8 bases in the middle. The CDR3 extends over 14 amino acids. The CDR3 loop reads CASSTGFSGNTIYF. Here the CDR3 DNA reads TGTGCCAGCAGCACAGGATTCTCTGGAAACACCATATATTTT.

V usage is TRBV2 and J usage is TRBJ2-5, with 8 nucleotides matching TRBD1. Germline V gives CDR1 SNHLY, CDR2 FYNNEI. This CDR3 contains 15 residues. Trimming at V came to 6 bases and at J to 5 bases, leaving 11 bases not matched to a gene. This CDR3 is CASSLTQPGGETQYF. In nucleotides, the CDR3 is TGTGCCAGCAGCTTAACTCAGCCAGGGGGCGAGACCCAGTACTTC.

V usage is TRBV28 and J usage is TRBJ2-5; 8 nucleotides line up with TRBD1. The junction had 10 bases not matched to a gene; V was cut back by 5 bases and J by 8 bases. Germline loops: CDR1 MDHEN, CDR2 SYDVKM. The CDR3 loop spans 14 amino acids. CDR3 nucleotide sequence: TGTGCCAGCAGTCTCGGGCAGGACAGGGAAACCCAGTACTTC. Amino acid sequence: CASSLGQDRETQYF.

V gene TRBV27 combines with J gene TRBJ2-1, with TRBD2 as a possible D gene (5 bases). V lost 7 bases and J 11 bases, leaving 12 bases between the germline ends. Germline V lookup: CDR1 MNHEY, CDR2 SMNVEV (reference sequence). The CDR3 extends over 11 amino acids. The CDR3 coding sequence is TGTGCCAGCATCTTGGGGAGCCAGCAGTTCTTC. As protein: CASILGSQQFF.

The sample holds a few counts of this clone. V gene TRBV19 combines with J gene TRBJ2-6, with 8 bases aligning to TRBD1. The CDR3 covers 16 residues. Germline CDR1 and CDR2: LNHDA and SQIVND (reference sequence). The ends lost 5 bases at V and 1 base at J; junction bases unmatched: 4. The CDR3 DNA follows: TGTGCCAGTAGTGCAAGACAGGGGTCTGGGGCCAACGTCCTGACTTTC. As protein: CASSARQGSGANVLTF.

V usage is TRBV27 and J usage is TRBJ2-7, with D possibly being TRBD1 (6 bases). Trimming stripped 3 bases from V and 6 bases from J, with 9 bases between. The CDR3 sequence is 12 residues long. CDR1 and CDR2 (germline): MNHEY, SMNVEV (reference sequence). CDR3 coding DNA: TGTGCCAGCAGTTTCAGGGGTGGCGAGCAGTACTTC. Translation: CASSFRGGEQYF.

The rearrangement joins TRBV7-2 to TRBJ1-1; unclear D gene. CDR3 size: 14 residues. Trimming left V 0 bases short and J 3 bases short, with 8 bases between. Germline V gene lookup returns CDR1 SGHTA and CDR2 FQGNSA. The CDR3 DNA reads TGTGCCAGCAGCTTAGCAGTCGGGGACACTGAAGCTTTCTTT. It yields the protein CASSLAVGDTEAFF. Drawing the rest from reference TRBV7-2 and TRBJ1-1, the complete variable domain is GAGVSQSPSNKVTEKGKDVELRCDPISGHTALYWYRQSLGQGLEFLIYFQGNSAPDKSGLPSDRFSAERTGGSVSTLTIQRTQQEDSAVYLCASSLAVGDTEAFFGQGTRLTVV.

The chain recombines TRBV28 with TRBJ2-5; the D gene is possibly TRBD2 (7 bases). V lost 3 bases, J lost 5 bases, and 19 bases lay in between. Germline V gives CDR1 MDHEN, CDR2 SYDVKM. The CDR3 loop spans 16 amino acids. CDR3 in amino acids: CASSFRVGGRAETQYF. The CDR3 coding sequence is TGTGCCAGCAGTTTTAGGGTCGGGGGGCGGGCGGAGACCCAGTACTTC.

This clone showed up just a few times. The chain employs TRBV2 and TRBJ2-3, with a possible D match to TRBD2 (6 bases). CDR3 length: 15 residues. The V gene's germline CDR1 is SNHLY and CDR2 FYNNEI. Trimming took 7 bases from V and 4 from J, leaving 18 bases between them. This CDR3 reads CASNVGRGGADTQYF. CDR3 in DNA: TGTGCCAGCAACGTCGGGCGGGGAGGAGCAGATACGCAGTATTTT.

This sequence joins TRBV28 and TRBJ2-5; D unresolved. The CDR3 is 11 amino acids. Germline loops: CDR1 MDHEN, CDR2 SYDVKM. Trimming stripped 6 bases from V and 5 bases from J, with 7 bases between. CDR3 region: CASSVIETQYF. The CDR3 DNA reads as TGTGCCAGCAGCGTTATTGAGACCCAGTACTTC.